This T cell receptor (beta chain) was recorded in a study of cytomegalovirus exposure and HLA in healthy donors (dated by TCRdb to 2015 to 2018). About the study as a whole: In an earlier analysis of 587 of the donors, 250 to 350 Gb of sequence data and 90 million to 120 million unique TCR beta sequences from 150 million to 200 million T cells were reported. Roughly 300 gigabases of sequencing data and around 85 million unique TCR sequences made up an early release that covered 500 to 700 HLA-typed donors. The genetic ancestry cluster associated with self-reported Caucasian donors included approximately 85% of the 398 genotyped donors. The study aimed to test whether cataloging public T cell receptors could reveal signatures of past pathogen exposure. The study used immunosequencing to profile the T cell repertoires of approximately 640 subjects and linked those repertoires to cytomegalovirus serostatus. A separate validation cohort of roughly 130 different subjects was used in addition to the 666-subject first cohort. High-throughput TCR immunosequencing, statistical association of individual TCRs with disease status, and machine learning were combined to predict cytomegalovirus infection status. A later analysis re-examined previously published TCR beta repertoires from roughly 720 donors and added high-resolution HLA genotyping to investigate patterns of TCR occurrence. The later analysis used no new phenotypic data to find candidate immune exposures, relying instead on TCR beta sequences and their occurrence across donors. An earlier analysis of around 540 of the donors applied high-throughput TCR beta sequencing to assess whether each TCR beta V gene segment acted as functional or pseudogenic. Donor age, sex, ethnicity and CMV serostatus were collected together with the repertoire data. A later genetic analysis took genome-wide SNP genotypes for about 55% of the 666 donors and used that subset as a discovery cohort. All discovery cohort repertoires had been generated using a single sequencing platform. Both class I and class II loci were covered by HLA typing, at four-digit resolution. Typing coverage differed by locus: A, B, C, DRB1 and DQB1 were typed in roughly 620-630 donors, DQA1 in 500 to 550, DPA1 in approximately 600, and DPB1 in approximately 450. Because of strong linkage in the cohort, roughly five DR-DQ haplotypes were treated as single units for association and clustering. Among some 400 genotyped donors of the cohort, an average of about 240,000 unique TCR beta nucleotide sequences were sequenced per donor, roughly a sixth of them non-productive. Beyond this particular receptor, the publication reports: An association between a missense DCLRE1C variant and V-gene and J-gene trimming of TCR beta chains was found in a later genetic analysis and replicated in an independent cohort. Correlated functional status among segregating V segments might reflect linkage disequilibrium, but an unknown experimental factor could not be ruled out. According to a later genetic analysis, donors in an Asian-associated ancestry cluster had fewer N-insertions in productive TCRs than the approximately 630-donor mean. The authors suggested that the approach could potentially be extended to other disease states and immunological phenotypes. CMV serostatus was the only immune exposure information available for the cohort. A later analysis found that HLA-associated TCR beta chains were more clonally expanded and had lower generation probabilities than equally common non-associated chains. When HLA alleles, especially DR and DQ, strongly co-occurred, TCR associations were difficult to assign to individual alleles. According to a later analysis, parvovirus B19, influenza, CMV and Epstein-Barr virus appeared linked to several top co-occurrence clusters. The 87-base-pair reads could not distinguish some IMGT-functional V segments, including TRBV6-2 and TRBV6-3, so those segments were excluded. According to a later analysis, most CMV-associated TCR beta chains appeared to be HLA-restricted, and the HLA associations seemed to be driven largely by CMV exposure. The presence/absence analyses assumed that sequencing depth was roughly uniform across donors, and that assumption may not be true. Because counts were too low, about 17 rarely observed V segments, including chromosome 9 orphons, were excluded from the earlier analysis of around 640 of the donors. A further reported finding was that TCR beta sequences accurately predicted the HLA-A and HLA-B alleles for most subjects in the first cohort. In the study, approximately 160 TCR beta chains were listed as associated with cytomegalovirus. The classifier was reported to diagnose cytomegalovirus status with high specificity and sensitivity in both the original cohort and the validation cohort. A group of highly shared sequence variants was considered likely to be a technical artifact of the sequencing pipeline. In an earlier analysis of several hundred of the donors, most TCR beta V segments were observed in productive rearrangements about 87% or about 30% of the time, broadly matching IMGT annotations. In this cohort, only TCR beta chains were sequenced, and detectable features were limited by the absence of alpha or paired-chain data. In vitro tests confirmed that three of the cytomegalovirus-associated TCR beta chains recognize cytomegalovirus antigens. HLA typing was unavailable for some donors at each locus, so association tests used only the typed subset. In a later analysis, the rate of TCR association differed among HLA loci, with DRB1 alleles having the most associated TCRs and HLA-C alleles having the fewest. Most TCR sequences were seen in very few donors, while some public TCRs were found in many individuals. A later analysis associated 16,951 TCR beta sequences with specific HLA alleles at a false discovery rate of 0.05.

The cohort consisted of 650 to 700 healthy bone marrow donors. At the time of sampling, every cohort member was nominally healthy, though immune exposures that went unrecorded were likely present. The donor was CMV seronegative and belonged to the group of 352 seronegative cohort members. Each donor provided a peripheral blood sample, and peripheral blood mononuclear cells were used for TCR beta sequencing. Genomic DNA extraction from the blood cell samples was performed with the Qiagen DNeasy Blood Extraction Kit. The CDR3 numbers 16 residues from cysteine through phenylalanine. Just the 48-base CDR3 DNA is kept, in frame starting at base 1. From the germline V gene, CDR1 is MNHEY and CDR2 is SVGAGI. The junction shows trimming of 0 bases on V and 0 bases on J, plus 11 bases between the germline ends. A remark on this clone: Its binding antigen is unknown. One base away there is no much larger clone; base qualities are not given.

The method behind the library was the immunoSEQ multiplex PCR assay. The multiplex PCR relied on a mix of 60 forward primers for TCR Vbeta segments and 13 reverse primers for TCR Jbeta segments. Amplification of the CDR3 region of rearranged TCR beta genes was performed with a multiplex PCR assay on genomic DNA. The amplified TCR beta libraries were sequenced on the Illumina HiSeq System as 87-base-pair reads. From the authors' description of their analysis: A later analysis tallied around 87 million unique TCR beta chains across the approximately 670 repertoires, and around 12 million of those chains were shared by two or more donors. To remove PCR and sequencing errors, raw reads were error-corrected and collapsed into unique sequences using a nearest-neighbor algorithm that merged closely related sequences. CDR3 sequences were aligned to IMGT reference sequences to assign V, D and J gene segments. For a sequence to be retained, a match of at least six nucleotides to both a V gene segment and a J gene segment was required. Rearrangements were classified as productive when the CDR3 lacked stop codons and remained in frame with V and J, and all other rearrangements were classified as non-productive. CDR3 was defined by IMGT convention, running from the second conserved V-encoded cysteine to the conserved J-encoded phenylalanine. The earlier analysis of a few hundred of the donors excluded any sequence lacking an unambiguous match to a single V gene segment. In an earlier analysis of approximately 590 of the donors, a V segment was called functional when productive rearrangements were above 56.7%, and segregating when the standard deviation between donors exceeded 5%. A statistical classification framework was developed to diagnose cytomegalovirus status using the catalog of TCR beta chain sequences. In a later analysis, V and J genes were assigned by comparing TCR nucleotide sequences against IMGT/GENE-DB human TR gene sequences. In a later analysis, CDR3 sequences and most-parsimonious VDJ recombination scenarios were assigned using the TCRdist pipeline. In a later analysis, every TCR beta chain was defined by the combination of its CDR3 amino acid sequence and its V-gene family, and reads without a unique V-gene family were dropped. In a later analysis, some 600 highly shared, low-generation-probability nucleotide sequences were removed to address suspected cross-contamination and a sequencing artifact. A later analysis calculated a clonal expansion index for each public chain from normalized within-repertoire ranks of inferred template counts. In a later analysis, generation probabilities were computed with a VDJ recombination model fitted to out-of-frame rearrangements, and the resulting probabilities were checked against IGoR. In a later analysis, TCR-TCR, TCR-HLA and TCR-CMV co-occurrence was scored with hypergeometric tests, and a repertoire-size bias correction was applied to TCR pairs. False discovery rates were estimated in a later analysis by permuting HLA or CMV assignments 20 times. In a later analysis, co-occurring TCRs were grouped using DBSCAN, with TCRdist sequence similarity added in when clustering inside HLA-allele-positive subsets. Repertoires with fewer than 30,000 or more than 120,000 public chains, plus five repertoires with anomalous nucleotide sharing, were excluded from co-occurrence clustering. TCRdb re-hosts the immuneACCESS table, in-frame sequences only. Its copies lack some clones; in the studies checked, an unresolved V gene accounts for under half of them, and the cause for the rest is not known. The V and J calls and the clone size are those of that table, but D and trimming were determined from the DNA. The sample table contains about 250,000 clones; only one count was recorded for around 84% of them. Of the sample, 0.24% is held by the ten largest clones.

The TCR sequence derives from a girl aged 2 to 10 in good health and CMV-seronegative. This chain is built from TRBV6-5 and TRBJ1-1; the D gene identity is not certain. The sequenced sample was PBMCs. DNA sequence: TGTGCCAGCAGTTACTCGACCGGGAGGATGAACACTGAAGCTTTCTTT. Its coded protein is CASSYSTGRMNTEAFF.